The 26 T cell receptor beta chains listed next were all sequenced from one sample in a study of shared clonotypes between healthy human individuals. Sequenced by immunoSEQ multiplex PCR; TCRdb stores in-frame clones only, minus some. The sample lists some 1 million clones, more than 65% seen once, with approximately 1.5% in the top ten. Input material: memory CD4+ T cells sorted from blood. The subset was: CD45RA-negative fraction. The receptors were gathered from a man aged 18-30 years in good health.

Regarding this clone: The same CDR3 also results from other DNA sequences found in this sample. The V call is TRBV7-2, the J call TRBJ2-3; maybe TRBD2 (6 bases). With 2 bases removed from V and 0 bases from J, the gap between germline ends came to 12 bases. Germline lookup yields CDR1 SGHTA and CDR2 FQGNSA. The CDR3 consists of 16 residues. The CDR3 bases are TGTGCCAGCAGCTTAAGGGGCGGGGACAGCACAGATACGCAGTATTTT. Its protein product is CASSLRGGDSTDTQYF.

In its sample, this clone was seen once. The V call is TRBV7-9, the J call TRBJ2-7; 10 bases match TRBD1. The CDR3 length is 16 residues. The ends lost 5 bases at V and 3 bases at J; junction bases unmatched: 10. The germline gives CDR1 SEHNR, CDR2 FQNEAQ (reference sequence). CDR3: CASSTTRGTGDYEQYF. The CDR3 bases are TGTGCCAGCAGCACAACCAGGGGGACAGGGGACTACGAGCAGTACTTC. The variable domain in full, completed from reference TRBV7-9 and TRBJ2-7, reads DTGVSQNPRHKITKRGQNVTFRCDPISEHNRLYWYRQTLGQGPEFLTYFQNEAQLEKSRLLSDRFSAERPKGSFSTLEIQRTEQGDSAMYLCASSTTRGTGDYEQYFGPGTRLTVT.

This chain uses TRBV28 with TRBJ2-4; D remains unclear. The V gene lost 2 bases and the J gene lost 8 bases, with 4 bases spanning the gap. Germline lookup yields CDR1 MDHEN and CDR2 SYDVKM. The CDR3 loop spans 11 amino acids. The CDR3 protein is CASSLKDIQYF. In DNA form, the CDR3 reads TGTGCCAGCAGTTTAAAGGACATTCAGTACTTC.

This clone was picked up a small number of times. As DNA, the CDR3 is TGCGCCAGCAGCTTGGACGTTAGACGGGACACTGAAGCTTTCTTT. It is translated as CASSLDVRRDTEAFF. V gene TRBV5-1 combines with J gene TRBJ1-1, with D uncertain. The CDR3 runs to 15 residues. The germline V gene has CDR1 SGHRS and CDR2 YFSETQ. V lost 0 bases and J 3 bases, leaving 12 bases between the germline ends.

The gene calls are TRBV29-1 and TRBJ1-1; TRBD1 matches 9 bases. Looked up from germline, CDR1 is SQVTM and CDR2 is ANQGSEA. The CDR3 runs 13 residues. The J segment lost 1 base and the V segment lost 5 bases, leaving 2 bases of the junction unmatched. The CDR3 coding sequence is TGCAGCGTTCTGGACAGGGGGAACACTGAAGCTTTCTTT. This encodes CSVLDRGNTEAFF.

The chain uses TRBV28 and TRBJ2-4; no definite D call. The V end was cut by 5 bases, the J end by 9 bases, with 14 bases between. The CDR3 extends over 13 amino acids. The V gene's germline CDR1 is MDHEN and CDR2 SYDVKM. Written as DNA, the CDR3 is TGTGCCAGCAGTCCCCACAGCGTAAGCATTCAGTACTTC. This translates into CASSPHSVSIQYF.

The chain links TRBV5-1 to TRBJ2-1; 7 bases are shared with TRBD2. V was pared by 4 bases and J by 9 bases, with 7 bases of the junction left unmatched. Germline CDR1 and CDR2: SGHRS and YFSETQ. CDR3 length: 13 residues. CDR3: CASSPGLQAEQFF. DNA of the CDR3: TGCGCCAGCAGCCCGGGACTACAAGCTGAGCAGTTCTTC.

V gene TRBV28 combines with J gene TRBJ1-2; no reliable D call. V was pared by 7 bases and J by 8 bases, with 26 bases between. The CDR3 consists of 16 residues. The V gene's germline CDR1 is MDHEN and CDR2 SYDVKM. The CDR3 DNA reads as TGTGCCAGCAACACACCCCCCTACACCCTATTGGGAGGCTACACCTTC. Translating gives CASNTPPYTLLGGYTF.

Only one count was recorded for this clone. The chain has TRBV6-5 and TRBJ2-5, with D maybe TRBD2 (7 bases). This CDR3 is 15 amino acids long. Germline CDR1 is MNHEY and CDR2 is SVGAGI. The germline V and J ends were trimmed by 2 bases and 4 bases, with 14 bases remaining between them. The CDR3 loop reads CASSYGAGEGETQYF. Written as DNA, the CDR3 is TGTGCCAGCAGTTACGGGGCAGGGGAGGGAGAGACCCAGTACTTC.

The DNA for the CDR3 is TGTGCCAGCAGTGAATTACTAGCGGGACTCTACGAGCAGTACTTC. Protein sequence: CASSELLAGLYEQYF. V is TRBV6-1 and J is TRBJ2-7; TRBD2 agrees at 10 bases. Per germline, CDR1 MNHNS and CDR2 SASEGT. The CDR3 covers 15 residues. V was clipped by 2 bases and J by 3 bases; unmatched bases: 4.

The chain carries TRBV7-9 and TRBJ1-6, with D perhaps matching TRBD1 (5 bases). Germline values: CDR1 SEHNR, CDR2 FQNEAQ (reference sequence). The length of the CDR3 is 16 residues. Trimming took 5 bases from V and 2 from J, leaving 13 bases between them. The CDR3 spells CASSGGLSPYNSPLHF. The CDR3 nucleotides read TGTGCCAGCAGCGGGGGACTTTCCCCCTATAATTCACCCCTCCACTTT.

The gene calls are TRBV27 and TRBJ1-6; 9 bases map to TRBD1. Looked up from germline, CDR1 is MNHEY and CDR2 is SMNVEV (reference sequence). Trimming cost V 5 bases and J 2 bases; bases outside gene matches: 4. The CDR3 has 16 amino acids. CDR3 DNA sequence: TGTGCCAGCAGTCTCCGGGACAGGGCCTATAATTCACCCCTCCACTTT. Translation: CASSLRDRAYNSPLHF.

To note about this clone: An end of the junction differs from the germline gene, which may be a read error. The J gene is TRBJ1-1, the V gene TRBV2; TRBD1 might be the D (6 bases). Germline-derived CDR1 and CDR2 are SNHLY and FYNNEI. The CDR3 length is 10 residues. The CDR3 DNA reads TGTGCCAGCAGCTATAGGACAGCCATTTTT. This translates into CASSYRTAIF.

The sample holds a few counts of this clone. J is TRBJ1-1 and V is TRBV23-1, with D unclear. TRBV23-1 counts as an open reading frame of uncertain function. V lost 2 bases and J lost 6, with 10 bases in between. This CDR3 comprises 13 residues. CDR3 coding DNA: TGCGCCAGCAGTCAAAGAGTGGGATCTGAAGCTTTCTTT. Encoded protein: CASSQRVGSEAFF.

This chain uses TRBV5-4 with TRBJ2-7; TRBD1 agrees at 9 bases. V was pared by 3 bases and J by 7 bases, with 11 bases of the junction left unmatched. The germline CDR1 and CDR2 sequences are SGHNT and YYREEE (reference sequence). The CDR3 runs to 15 residues. The CDR3 DNA follows: TGTGCCAGCAGCTCGGGACAGGGTGCTCCTAAAGAGCAGTACTTC. This translates into CASSSGQGAPKEQYF.

The rearrangement uses TRBV7-8 and TRBJ2-7; 10 bases fit TRBD1. This CDR3 is 14 amino acids long. V shed 5 bases and J 3 bases; nucleotides not matched to a gene: 4. The germline CDR1 and CDR2 sequences are SGHVS and FQNEAQ. The CDR3 is CASSRRTGGYEQYF. The CDR3 DNA reads as TGTGCCAGCAGCCGTCGGACAGGGGGCTACGAGCAGTACTTC.

The chain is built from TRBV27 and TRBJ2-7; D may be TRBD2 (5 bases). Trimming took 6 bases from V and 3 from J, leaving 15 bases between them. The CDR3 contains 14 residues. CDR1 and CDR2 from the germline V gene are MNHEY and SMNVEV (reference sequence). The CDR3, as DNA: TGTGCCAGCAGCTCTTCCGGACGGGACTACGAGCAGTACTTC. Protein sequence: CASSSSGRDYEQYF.

V and J are TRBV7-6 and TRBJ1-1, with D perhaps matching TRBD1 (6 bases). CDR3 length: 16 residues. In germline, CDR1 is SGHVS, CDR2 FNYEAQ. Trimming took off 1 base at V and 4 bases at J, with 16 bases between the two ends. CDR3 protein: CASSLGPGAGGTEAFF. As DNA, the CDR3 is TGTGCCAGCAGCTTAGGACCAGGGGCCGGGGGCACTGAAGCTTTCTTT.

This clone was seen a handful of times. The chain employs TRBV21-1 and TRBJ1-4. TRBV21-1 is reported as a pseudogene. The CDR3 extends over 16 amino acids. The CDR3 sequence: CASSILERSRREKLFF. CDR3 DNA: TGTGCCAGCAGCATTCTGGAGAGGTCCCGACGTGAAAAACTGTTTTTT.

The chain recombines TRBV7-9 with TRBJ2-1; 7 nucleotides match TRBD1. The CDR3 extends over 15 amino acids. Germline lookup yields CDR1 SEHNR and CDR2 FQNEAQ (reference sequence). V trimming: 5 bases; J trimming: 9 bases; junction bases outside the gene matches: 13. The CDR3 DNA reads TGTGCCAGCAGCGCCACAGGGGCCTGGGGGAGTGAGCAGTTCTTC. This gives the protein CASSATGAWGSEQFF.

This clone was seen once. The chain is built from TRBV27 and TRBJ1-1; D gene uncertain. The V gene lost 3 bases and the J gene lost 6 bases, with 11 bases spanning the gap. This CDR3 region has 13 residues. Germline assignment: CDR1 MNHEY and CDR2 SMNVEV (reference sequence). CDR3 sequence: CASSLGRQAEAFF. The CDR3, as DNA: TGTGCCAGCAGTTTGGGCCGCCAGGCTGAAGCTTTCTTT.

This chain connects TRBV6-6 to TRBJ2-7; the match to TRBD1 covers 9 bases. V shed 6 bases, J shed 2 bases, and the junction held 5 bases outside the gene matches. Germline values: CDR1 MNHNY, CDR2 SVGAGI (reference sequence). The CDR3 runs to 14 residues. The CDR3, as DNA: TGTGCCAGCAGATTACAGGGGGCAACCTACGAGCAGTACTTC. Translating gives CASRLQGATYEQYF.

The rearrangement uses TRBV6-5 and TRBJ1-2, with 12 bases identical to TRBD1. The J segment lost 12 bases and the V segment lost 8 bases, leaving 7 bases of the junction unmatched. Germline V gives CDR1 MNHEY, CDR2 SVGAGI. This CDR3 is 12 amino acids long. The CDR3 DNA sequence: TGTGCCAGCGGACCGGGACAGGGGGCCCACACCTTC. Encoded protein: CASGPGQGAHTF.

The chain couples TRBV27 to TRBJ2-5; 11 nucleotides line up with TRBD2. Germline V lookup: CDR1 MNHEY, CDR2 SMNVEV (reference sequence). The CDR3 consists of 17 residues. Trimming cost V 4 bases and J 2 bases; bases outside gene matches: 9. This CDR3 is CASSSQGLAEIQETQYF. In nucleotides, the CDR3 is TGTGCCAGCAGTTCCCAGGGACTAGCGGAGATTCAAGAGACCCAGTACTTC.

V gene TRBV7-9 combines with J gene TRBJ2-5; D unclear. The CDR3 runs to 12 residues. CDR1 is SEHNR and CDR2 is FQNEAQ in the germline V gene (reference sequence). V was cut by 10 bases and J by 0 bases, with 9 bases left in between. CDR3 bases: TGTGCCACGGCCCTGAACCAAGAGACCCAGTACTTC. It yields the protein CATALNQETQYF.

Concerning this clone itself: The sample carries other DNA sequences with the same CDR3. CDR3: CASSGRGNQPQHF. The CDR3 nucleotides read TGTGCCAGCAGTGGCCGGGGGAATCAGCCCCAGCATTTT. V is TRBV6-1 and J is TRBJ1-5; a weak D match, TRBD1 (5 bases). V was trimmed by 4 bases and J by 4 bases, leaving 8 bases between them. The CDR3 spans 13 residues. Looked up from germline, CDR1 is MNHNS and CDR2 is SASEGT.